The TCR beta chain under discussion was sequenced for a study of T cell responses to AZD1222 COVID-19 vaccine. As for the study in general: It was second doses at about 4 or about 12 weeks that were pooled. Study findings and constraints: Nearly half of spike-specific TCRs reportedly target unmutated variant regions. Clonal diversity was possibly underestimated, and white British individuals and females predominated among donors.

A note on this clone: Its antigen is as yet unknown.

Generated by immunoSEQ multiplex PCR, the TCRdb table keeps only in-frame clones and is missing some. This sample has some 130,000 clones; approximately 84% occur once, and the top ten carry approximately 20%. Trimming removed 4 bases at V and 2 bases at J, with 12 bases between. The germline gives CDR1 SGHRS, CDR2 YFSETQ. The CDR3 runs to 14 residues. The sample in question was peripheral blood, obtained on day 0 of AZD1222 vaccination. The clonotype comes from an adult in good health. The chain joins TRBV5-1 to TRBJ2-5; D assignment may be TRBD1 or TRBD2 (5 bases each). The CDR3: CASSLRGGQETQYF. The CDR3, as DNA: TGCGCCAGCAGCCTCCGTGGGGGACAAGAGACCCAGTACTTC.